The next 6 T cell receptor delta chains were all read from a single sample in a study of Vγ9Vδ2 T cells in congenital toxoplasmosis. Template-switch reverse transcription used TRGC- and TRDC-specific primers together in a single tube. The TRGC primer design covered both constant genes, TRGC1 and TRGC2. TCRdb reprocessed the reads using CATT. The profile shows around 490 delta-chain clones, under 4% of them singletons. The material sequenced was gamma-delta T cells from blood. These receptors all stem from a child under 10 years old born to a mother with Toxoplasma gondii infection during pregnancy, either congenitally infected or uninfected (not recorded which).

This clone came up a few times. A far bigger clonotype differs at one base, so this is likely a read error. Other DNA sequences from this sample encode an identical CDR3 as well. The rearrangement joins TRDV2 to TRDJ1, with D possibly matching TRDD3 (6 bases). The V end was cut by 2 bases, the J end by 3 bases, with 24 bases between. Germline CDR1 GEAIGNYY, CDR2 EKD. This CDR3 region has 18 residues. CDR3 region: CACDKCGYPGGTADKLIF. CDR3 in DNA: TGTGCCTGTGACAAATGTGGATACCCAGGGGGTACAGCCGATAAACTCATCTTT.

In the case of this clone: The protein recorded in TCRdb matches a much larger clone and deviates from this DNA's translation at residue 4, suggesting a read error; the protein here is obtained by translating the DNA. The chain uses TRDV1 and TRDJ1; 9 nucleotides line up with TRDD3. The J gene was missing in TCRdb and was found by matching the end of the DNA to germline. The CDR3 runs to 19 residues. The germline gives CDR1 TSWWSYY, CDR2 QGS. The CDR3 coding sequence is TGTGCTCTTAGGGAACACCGAGCTGGGGGATCCTCGTACACCGATAAACTCATCTTT. It encodes CALREHRAGGSSYTDKLIF.

This clone is deemed large. A much larger clone sits a single nucleotide away, making a read error possible. The chain employs TRDV2 and TRDJ3; TRDD3 matches 11 bases. Trimming cost V 5 bases and J 2 bases; bases outside gene matches: 10. Germline CDR1 and CDR2: GEAIGNYY and EKD. The CDR3 spans 19 residues. Here the CDR3 DNA reads TGTGCCTGTGGCACTTCTGGGGGATACAACACCTGGGACACCCGACAGATGTTTTTC. It translates to CACGTSGGYNTWDTRQMFF.

For this clone: A far larger clone is off by one base, so a read error is likely. The V and J genes are TRDV2 and TRDJ2, with 13 bases identical to TRDD3. The J gene is absent in TCRdb and was assigned here via DNA matching to germline. CDR3 length: 16 amino acids. Germline V gene lookup returns CDR1 GEAIGNYY and CDR2 EKD. CDR3 amino acids: CACDTGGYALTAQLFF. CDR3 sequence (DNA): TGCGCCTGTGACACTGGGGGATACGCTTTGACAGCACAACTCTTCTTT.

This clone was picked up a small number of times. The chain recombines TRDV2 with TRDJ1; 10 nucleotides match TRDD3. V shed 0 bases and J 2 bases; nucleotides not matched to a gene: 2. The CDR3 consists of 15 residues. Germline assignment: CDR1 GEAIGNYY and CDR2 EKD. This CDR3 is CACDTVLGDTDKLIF. The CDR3 bases are TGTGCCTGTGACACCGTACTGGGGGATACCGATAAACTCATCTTT.

This clone was seen more than once but under ten times. This is likely an artifact of a read error, given a far larger clone one base away. Additional DNA sequences in this sample encode the identical CDR3. This chain connects TRDV1 to TRDJ1, with TRDD2 as a possible D gene (7 bases). Germline V gene data show CDR1 as TSWWSYY and CDR2 as QGS. There are 26 residues in the CDR3. CDR3 coding DNA: TGTGCGCTTGGGGAACTTTCCCCCCCTTTTCCTACTACTACCTCGGGGGAGAAGAGGCCGTCCGATAAACTCATCTTT. Protein product: CALGELSPPFPTTTSGEKRPSDKLIF.